These 17 T cell receptor beta chains were sequenced from one sample in a study of T cells in Graves' hyperthyroidism and ophthalmopathy. TCR beta CDR3 sequences were amplified from RNA transcripts. The TCR CDR3 was amplified in a first-round RT-PCR using the HTBI primer set. Via MiXCR, TCRdb re-called the multiplex PCR reads, giving one row per CDR3 protein. The data contain about 360,000 distinct CDR3 sequences, approximately 14% of them singletons. Sequenced material: blood. The source is a woman aged 18 to 35 with Graves' hyperthyroidism that later progressed to Graves' ophthalmopathy.

The J gene is TRBJ2-3, the V gene TRBV4-2; D is undetermined. The J call could be wrong; TRBJ1-5 is a better fit for the DNA end. The CDR3 has 17 residues. Germline V CDR1 and CDR2: LGHNA, YNFKEQ. The chain's CDR3 is CASSQDWAAGVVDTQHF. The CDR3 nucleotides are TGTGCCAGCAGCCAAGATTGGGCAGCGGGAGTTGTAGATACGCAGCATTTT.

This clonotype showed up many times. The chain has TRBV6-1 and TRBJ2-1; 8 positions agree with TRBD2. Germline CDR1 MNHNS, CDR2 SASEGT. V trimming: 2 bases; J trimming: 0 bases; junction bases outside the gene matches: 9. This CDR3 comprises 18 residues. The CDR3 region has the DNA TGTGCCAGCAGTGAAACGGCTAGCGGGTTTAGCTCCTACAATGAGCAGTTCTTC. Its protein is CASSETASGFSSYNEQFF.

This clonotype was detected ten times or more. This chain connects TRBV29-1 to TRBJ2-7; tentatively, D is TRBD1 (6 bases). The CDR3 is 14 residues long. V lost 4 bases to trimming and J lost 5 bases, with 18 bases between them. Germline values: CDR1 SQVTM, CDR2 ANQGSEA. Here the CDR3 reads CSVVWQGMVHEQYF. In DNA form, the CDR3 reads TGCAGCGTTGTGTGGCAGGGGATGGTCCACGAGCAGTACTTC.

There are many counts of this clonotype. The V gene is TRBV11-2, the J gene TRBJ1-5; TRBD1 might be the D (5 bases). The ends were cut back, 0 bases at V and 0 bases at J, with 6 bases in the middle. The CDR3 has 15 residues. Germline V gives CDR1 SGHAT, CDR2 FQNNGV. The CDR3 sequence: CASSLEGGSNQPQHF. In nucleotides, the CDR3 is TGTGCCAGCAGCTTAGAGGGGGGTAGCAATCAGCCCCAGCATTTT.

Only a few counts were recorded for this clonotype. The V call is TRBV5-1, the J call TRBJ2-5, with D maybe TRBD2 (5 bases). The ends were cut back, 9 bases at V and 1 base at J, with 16 bases in the middle. Germline CDR1 is SGHRS and CDR2 is YFSETQ. CDR3 length: 14 residues. In DNA, the CDR3 is TGCGCCACTAGCACCGGACGGACCCAAGAGACCCAGTACTTC. Translation gives CATSTGRTQETQYF.

The sample holds many counts of this clonotype. This chain joins TRBV28 and TRBJ2-1, with 11 bases that match TRBD2. The CDR3 has 17 residues. CDR1 is MDHEN and CDR2 is SYDVKM in the germline V gene. V trimming: 6 bases; J trimming: 6 bases; junction bases outside the gene matches: 13. In DNA form, the CDR3 reads TGTGCCAGCAGGTCGTATCTACTAGCGGGAGAAAGCAATGAGCAGTTCTTC. Translation: CASRSYLLAGESNEQFF.

This clonotype was counted between two and nine times. This chain connects TRBV20-1 to TRBJ2-5; TRBD2 is a possible D gene (6 bases). V was pared by 2 bases and J by 1 base, with 14 bases between. The CDR3 length is 15 residues. CDR1 is DFQATT and CDR2 is SNEGSKA in the germline V gene (reference sequence). The CDR3 loop is CSARKAGTIQETQYF. CDR3 nucleotides: TGCAGTGCTAGAAAGGCGGGGACCATCCAAGAGACCCAGTACTTC.

This chain links TRBV28 with TRBJ1-5; the D is unclear. The CDR3 spans 15 residues. V was pared by 5 bases and J by 1 base, with 12 bases between. The germline V gene encodes CDR1 MDHEN and CDR2 SYDVKM. The CDR3 loop is CASSEVGTSNQPQHF. The CDR3 DNA sequence: TGTGCCAGCAGTGAGGTGGGAACCAGCAATCAGCCCCAGCATTTT.

With respect to this clonotype: This may come from a read error, since a much larger clone is one base off. The chain carries TRBV20-1 and TRBJ2-3; the D is unclear. This CDR3 spans 16 amino acids. Germline lookup yields CDR1 DFQATT and CDR2 SNEGSKA (reference sequence). V was shortened by 6 bases and J by 0 bases, with 19 bases between the two germline ends. Written as DNA, the CDR3 is TGCAGTGCCAACGACCAAAAGGGCCGGAGCACAGATACGCAGTATTTT. Encoded protein: CSANDQKGRSTDTQYF.

This clonotype was counted at least ten times. This rearrangement joins TRBV2 to TRBJ1-4, with 7 nucleotides matching TRBD1. V dropped 7 bases and J dropped 3; count of bases not matched to a gene: 5. This CDR3 is built from 14 residues. Germline V gene data show CDR1 as SNHLY and CDR2 as FYNNEI. As DNA, the CDR3 is TGTGCCAGCATCCAGGGGGTTGCTAATGAAAAACTGTTTTTT. Translated: CASIQGVANEKLFF. Based on the CDR3 plus reference TRBV2 and TRBJ1-4, the full variable domain is EPEVTQTPSHQVTQMGQEVILRCVPISNHLYFYWYRQILGQKVEFLVSFYNNEISEKSEIFDDQFSVERPDGSNFTLKIRSTKLEDSAMYFCASIQGVANEKLFFGSGTQLSVL.

This clonotype was seen more than once but under ten times. This sequence joins TRBV20-1 and TRBJ2-2; no reliable D call. With 2 bases removed from V and 0 bases from J, the gap between germline ends came to 4 bases. This CDR3 contains 13 residues. Germline CDR1 DFQATT, CDR2 SNEGSKA (reference sequence). The DNA of the CDR3 is TGCAGTGCTAGACTAGCGAACACCGGGGAGCTGTTTTTT. Protein: CSARLANTGELFF.

Only a few counts were recorded for this clonotype. V gene TRBV6-1 combines with J gene TRBJ1-4, with D perhaps TRBD1 (6 bases). V lost 3 bases, J lost 0 bases, and 23 bases lay in between. The CDR3 is 20 amino acids. The germline CDR1 and CDR2 sequences are MNHNS and SASEGT. The CDR3 spells CASSDVRTAYPAATNEKLFF. CDR3 sequence (DNA): TGTGCCAGCAGTGATGTTCGGACAGCTTATCCTGCTGCAACTAATGAAAAACTGTTTTTT.

This chain uses TRBV6-4 with TRBJ2-3; 7 nucleotides match TRBD2. The length of the CDR3 is 14 residues. The germline V gene encodes CDR1 MRHNA and CDR2 SNTAGT. The V segment lost 6 bases and the J segment 2 bases; nucleotides outside the gene matches: 5. The CDR3 DNA sequence: TGTGCCAGCAGCGAACGGGGGGACACAGATACGCAGTATTTT. As protein: CASSERGDTDTQYF.

The chain recombines TRBV7-2 with TRBJ2-5, with D tentatively TRBD1 (6 bases). Trimming stripped 3 bases from V and 4 bases from J, with 15 bases between. Germline loops: CDR1 SGHTA, CDR2 FQGNSA. This CDR3 region has 15 residues. As DNA, the CDR3 is TGTGCCAGCAGCTTCGGCAGGGGTGTAGGAGAGACCCAGTACTTC. Protein: CASSFGRGVGETQYF.

This clonotype has only a few counts. V and J are TRBV19 and TRBJ1-2; 8 nucleotides match TRBD1. V gave up 5 bases and J gave up 8 bases; unmatched junction bases: 13. There are 15 residues in the CDR3. CDR1 is LNHDA, CDR2 SQIVND, per germline (reference sequence). CDR3 protein: CASSDSRQGLGGYTF. The CDR3 nucleotides are TGTGCCAGTAGTGACTCGCGACAGGGGTTGGGCGGCTACACCTTC.

This clonotype was seen only a few times. DNA for the CDR3: TGCAGTGCCCCAGGGCGGGGGACAGGGGAGGGAGGGTTGAAAAACATTCAGTACTTC. As protein: CSAPGRGTGEGGLKNIQYF. The chain employs TRBV20-1 and TRBJ2-4; 10 bases align to TRBD1. CDR1 is DFQATT, CDR2 SNEGSKA, per germline (reference sequence). J was trimmed by 4 bases and V by 6 bases; bases with no gene match: 21. The length of the CDR3 is 19 residues.

This clonotype was seen many times. The chain joins TRBV20-1 to TRBJ2-3, with 15 nucleotides matching TRBD2. The CDR3 spans 16 residues. Germline CDR1 is DFQATT and CDR2 is SNEGSKA (reference sequence). With V trimmed by 6 bases and J by 3 bases, 7 bases remained unmatched. This CDR3 reads CSAPGLAGGITDTQYF. Here the CDR3 DNA reads TGCAGTGCCCCGGGACTAGCGGGAGGAATTACAGATACGCAGTATTTT.